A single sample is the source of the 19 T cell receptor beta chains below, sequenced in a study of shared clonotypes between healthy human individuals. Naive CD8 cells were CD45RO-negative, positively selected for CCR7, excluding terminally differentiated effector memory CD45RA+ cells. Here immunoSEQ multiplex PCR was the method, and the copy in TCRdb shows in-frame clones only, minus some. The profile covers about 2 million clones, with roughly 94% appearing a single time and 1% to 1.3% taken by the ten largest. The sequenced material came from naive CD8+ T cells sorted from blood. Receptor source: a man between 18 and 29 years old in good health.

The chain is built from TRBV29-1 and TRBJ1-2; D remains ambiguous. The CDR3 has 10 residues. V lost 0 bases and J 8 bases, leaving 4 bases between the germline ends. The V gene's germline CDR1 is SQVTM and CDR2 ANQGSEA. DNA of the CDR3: TGCAGCGTTGAAGACGGCGGCTACACCTTC. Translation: CSVEDGGYTF. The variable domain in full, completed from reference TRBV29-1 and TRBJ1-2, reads SAVISQKPSRDICQRGTSLTIQCQVDSQVTMMFWYRQQPGQSLTLIATANQGSEATYESGFVIDKFPISRPNLTFSTLTVSNMSPEDSSIYLCSVEDGGYTFGSGTRLTVV.

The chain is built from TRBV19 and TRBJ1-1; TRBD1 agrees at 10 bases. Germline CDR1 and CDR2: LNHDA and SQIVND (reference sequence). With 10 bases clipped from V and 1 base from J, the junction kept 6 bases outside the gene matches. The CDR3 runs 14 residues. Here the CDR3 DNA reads TGTGCCACCGGACAGGGGGGTTGGAACACTGAAGCTTTCTTT. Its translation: CATGQGGWNTEAFF.

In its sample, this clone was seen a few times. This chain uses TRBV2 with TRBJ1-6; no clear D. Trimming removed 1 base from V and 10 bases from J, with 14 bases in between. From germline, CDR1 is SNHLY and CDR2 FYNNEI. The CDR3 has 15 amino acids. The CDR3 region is CASSEVPGVRSPLHF. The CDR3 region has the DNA TGTGCCAGCAGTGAAGTTCCGGGAGTAAGGTCACCCCTCCACTTT.

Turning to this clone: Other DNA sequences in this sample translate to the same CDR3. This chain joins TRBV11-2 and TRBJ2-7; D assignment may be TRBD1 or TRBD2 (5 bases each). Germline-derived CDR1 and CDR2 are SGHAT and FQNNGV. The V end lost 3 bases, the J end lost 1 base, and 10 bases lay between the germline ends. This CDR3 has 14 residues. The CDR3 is CASSLGPNSYEQYF. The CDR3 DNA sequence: TGTGCCAGCAGCTTGGGACCGAATTCCTACGAGCAGTACTTC.

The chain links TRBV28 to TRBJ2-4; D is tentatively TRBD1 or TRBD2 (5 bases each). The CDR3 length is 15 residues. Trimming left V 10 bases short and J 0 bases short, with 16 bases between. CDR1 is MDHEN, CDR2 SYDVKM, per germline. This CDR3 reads CATVGADEAKNIQYF. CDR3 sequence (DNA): TGTGCCACGGTCGGGGCGGACGAAGCCAAAAACATTCAGTACTTC. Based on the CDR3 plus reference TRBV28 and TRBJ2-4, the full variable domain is DVKVTQSSRYLVKRTGEKVFLECVQDMDHENMFWYRQDPGLGLRLIYFSYDVKMKEKGDIPEGYSVSREKKERFSLILESASTNQTSMYLCATVGADEAKNIQYFGAGTRLSVL.

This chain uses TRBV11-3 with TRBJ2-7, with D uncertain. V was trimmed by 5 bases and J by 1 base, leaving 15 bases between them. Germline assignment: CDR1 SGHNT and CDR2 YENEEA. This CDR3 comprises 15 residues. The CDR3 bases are TGTGCCAGCAGCCCCGGGCCGGGTTGGTCCTACGAGCAGTACTTC. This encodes CASSPGPGWSYEQYF.

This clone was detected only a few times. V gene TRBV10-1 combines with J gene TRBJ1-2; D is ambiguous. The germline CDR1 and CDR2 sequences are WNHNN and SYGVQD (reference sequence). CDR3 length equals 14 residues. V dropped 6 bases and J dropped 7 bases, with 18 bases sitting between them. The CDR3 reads CASRRRVHRLGYTF. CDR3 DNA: TGCGCCAGCAGGAGGAGGGTCCACCGGCTTGGCTACACCTTC.

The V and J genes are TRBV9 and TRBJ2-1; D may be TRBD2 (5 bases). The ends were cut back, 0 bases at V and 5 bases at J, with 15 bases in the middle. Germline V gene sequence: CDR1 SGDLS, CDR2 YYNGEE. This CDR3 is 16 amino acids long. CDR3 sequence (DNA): TGTGCCAGCAGCGTAGCCATGCGGACTCCGGACAATGAGCAGTTCTTC. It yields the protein CASSVAMRTPDNEQFF. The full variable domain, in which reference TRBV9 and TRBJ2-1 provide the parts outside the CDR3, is DSGVTQTPKHLITATGQRVTLRCSPRSGDLSVYWYQQSLDQGLQFLIQYYNGEERAKGNILERFSAQQFPDLHSELNLSSLELGDSALYFCASSVAMRTPDNEQFFGPGTRLTVL.

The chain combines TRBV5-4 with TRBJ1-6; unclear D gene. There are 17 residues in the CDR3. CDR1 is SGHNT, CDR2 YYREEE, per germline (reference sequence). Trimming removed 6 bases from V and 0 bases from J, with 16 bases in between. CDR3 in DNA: TGTGCCAGCACTCCACATCCAGAGAGCTCCTATAATTCACCCCTCCACTTT. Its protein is CASTPHPESSYNSPLHF.

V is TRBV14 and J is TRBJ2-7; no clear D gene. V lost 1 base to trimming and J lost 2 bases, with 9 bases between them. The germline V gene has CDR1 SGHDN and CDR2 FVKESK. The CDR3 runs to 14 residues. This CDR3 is CASSQGRDPYEQYF. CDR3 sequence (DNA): TGTGCCAGCAGCCAAGGTCGAGATCCCTACGAGCAGTACTTC.

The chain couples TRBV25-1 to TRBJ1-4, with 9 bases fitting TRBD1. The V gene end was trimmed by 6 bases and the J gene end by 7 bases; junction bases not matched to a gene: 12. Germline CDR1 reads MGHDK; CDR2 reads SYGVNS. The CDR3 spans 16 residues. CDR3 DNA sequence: TGTGCCAGCAGCTTGACAGGGGGAATTTCCCCTGAAAAACTGTTTTTT. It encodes CASSLTGGISPEKLFF.

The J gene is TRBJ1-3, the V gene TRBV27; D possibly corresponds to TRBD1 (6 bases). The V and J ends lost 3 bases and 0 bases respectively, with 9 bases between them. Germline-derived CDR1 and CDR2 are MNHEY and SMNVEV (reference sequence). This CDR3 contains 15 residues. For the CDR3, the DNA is TGTGCCAGCAGTTTGGGGGGCAACTCTGGAAACACCATATATTTT. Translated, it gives CASSLGGNSGNTIYF.

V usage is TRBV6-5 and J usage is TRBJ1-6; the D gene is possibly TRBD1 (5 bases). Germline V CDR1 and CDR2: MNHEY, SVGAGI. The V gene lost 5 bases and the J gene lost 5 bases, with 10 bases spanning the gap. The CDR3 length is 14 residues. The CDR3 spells CASSLQGDNSPLHF. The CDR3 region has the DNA TGTGCCAGCAGTCTGCAGGGCGATAATTCACCCCTCCACTTT.

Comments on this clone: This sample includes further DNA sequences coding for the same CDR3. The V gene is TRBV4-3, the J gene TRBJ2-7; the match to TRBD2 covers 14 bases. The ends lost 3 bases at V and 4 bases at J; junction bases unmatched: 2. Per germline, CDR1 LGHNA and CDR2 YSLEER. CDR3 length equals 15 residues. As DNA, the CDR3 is TGCGCCAGCAGCCAGGGACTAGCGGGGGCTTACGAGCAGTACTTC. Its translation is CASSQGLAGAYEQYF.

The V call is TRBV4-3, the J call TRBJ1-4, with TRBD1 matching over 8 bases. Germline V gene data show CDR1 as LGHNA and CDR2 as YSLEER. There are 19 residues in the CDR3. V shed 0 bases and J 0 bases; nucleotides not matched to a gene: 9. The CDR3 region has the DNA TGCGCCAGCAGCCAAGATCCCCCGGGACAGGATTCAACTAATGAAAAACTGTTTTTT. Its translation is CASSQDPPGQDSTNEKLFF.

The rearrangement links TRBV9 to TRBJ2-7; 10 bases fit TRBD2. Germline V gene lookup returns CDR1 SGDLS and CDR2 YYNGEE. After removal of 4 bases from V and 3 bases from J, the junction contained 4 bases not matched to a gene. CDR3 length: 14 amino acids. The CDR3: CASSPGTSVYEQYF. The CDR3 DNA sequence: TGTGCCAGCAGCCCCGGGACTAGCGTCTACGAGCAGTACTTC.

CDR3 coding DNA: TGTGCCTGGAGCCCCTTGGGACCGATCTATGGCTACACCTTC. This codes for CAWSPLGPIYGYTF. This sequence joins TRBV30 and TRBJ1-2; maybe TRBD1 (5 bases). CDR1 GTSNPN and CDR2 SVGIG come from the germline V gene (reference sequence). Trimming took 3 bases from V and 4 from J, leaving 15 bases between them. CDR3 length equals 14 residues.

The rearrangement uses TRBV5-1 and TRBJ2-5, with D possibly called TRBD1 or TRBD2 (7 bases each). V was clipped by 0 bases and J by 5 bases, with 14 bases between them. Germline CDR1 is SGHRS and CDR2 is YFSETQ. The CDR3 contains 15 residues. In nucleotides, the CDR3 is TGCGCCAGCAGCTTGGACAGGGGACTATTGGAGACCCAGTACTTC. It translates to CASSLDRGLLETQYF.

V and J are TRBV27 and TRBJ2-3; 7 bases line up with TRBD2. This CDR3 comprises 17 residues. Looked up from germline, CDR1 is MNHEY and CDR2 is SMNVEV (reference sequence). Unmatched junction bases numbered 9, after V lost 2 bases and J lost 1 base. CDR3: CASSLPPGGTGTDTQYF. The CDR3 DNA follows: TGTGCCAGCAGTTTACCACCGGGGGGAACGGGCACAGATACGCAGTATTTT.